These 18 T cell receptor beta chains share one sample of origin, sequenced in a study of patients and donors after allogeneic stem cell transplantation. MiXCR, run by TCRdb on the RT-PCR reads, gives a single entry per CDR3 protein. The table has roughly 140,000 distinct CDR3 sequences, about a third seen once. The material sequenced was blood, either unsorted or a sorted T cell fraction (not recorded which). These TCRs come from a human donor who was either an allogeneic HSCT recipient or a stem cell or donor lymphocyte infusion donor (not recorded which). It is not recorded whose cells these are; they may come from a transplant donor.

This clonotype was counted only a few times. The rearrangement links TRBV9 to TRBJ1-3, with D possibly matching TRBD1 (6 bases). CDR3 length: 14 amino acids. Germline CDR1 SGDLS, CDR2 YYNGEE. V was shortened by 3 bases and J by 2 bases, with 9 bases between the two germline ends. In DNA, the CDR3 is TGTGCCAGCAGCGCCGGGACAACTGGAAACACCATATATTTT. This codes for CASSAGTTGNTIYF.

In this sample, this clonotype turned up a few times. CDR3 in DNA: TGCAGTGCTTTCTTCTGGGGACAAACATACTATGGCTACACCTTC. Translation: CSAFFWGQTYYGYTF. This rearrangement joins TRBV20-1 to TRBJ1-2, with D maybe TRBD1 (6 bases). This CDR3 region has 15 residues. V lost 5 bases to trimming and J lost 3 bases, with 19 bases between them. CDR1 is DFQATT and CDR2 is SNEGSKA in the germline V gene (reference sequence).

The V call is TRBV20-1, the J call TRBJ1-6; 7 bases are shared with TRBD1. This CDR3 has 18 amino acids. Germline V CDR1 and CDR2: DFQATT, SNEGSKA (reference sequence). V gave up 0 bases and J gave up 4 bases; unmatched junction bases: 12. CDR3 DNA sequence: TGCAGTGCTAGAGATCCCCGGAACAGGGGACTATATAATTCACCCCTCCACTTT. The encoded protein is CSARDPRNRGLYNSPLHF.

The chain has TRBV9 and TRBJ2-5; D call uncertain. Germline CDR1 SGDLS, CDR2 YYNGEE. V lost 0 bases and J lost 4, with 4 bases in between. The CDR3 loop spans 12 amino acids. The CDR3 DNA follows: TGTGCCAGCAGCGTAGGTGGAGAGACCCAGTACTTC. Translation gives CASSVGGETQYF. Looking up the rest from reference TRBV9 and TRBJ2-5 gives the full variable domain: DSGVTQTPKHLITATGQRVTLRCSPRSGDLSVYWYQQSLDQGLQFLIQYYNGEERAKGNILERFSAQQFPDLHSELNLSSLELGDSALYFCASSVGGETQYFGPGTRLLVL.

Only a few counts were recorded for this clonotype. DNA of the CDR3: TGTGCCAGCAGTTACTCGACCCGAGGGATCCCGTTGAACACTGAAGCTTTCTTT. Translating it yields CASSYSTRGIPLNTEAFF. This chain links TRBV6-6 with TRBJ1-1; D is unclear. This CDR3 has 18 amino acids. Germline V gene data show CDR1 as MNHNY and CDR2 as SVGAGI (reference sequence). Trimming stripped 0 bases from V and 0 bases from J, with 17 bases between.

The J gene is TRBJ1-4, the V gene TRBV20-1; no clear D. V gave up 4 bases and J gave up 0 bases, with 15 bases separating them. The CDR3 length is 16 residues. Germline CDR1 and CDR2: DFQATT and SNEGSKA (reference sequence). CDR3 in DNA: TGCAGTGCTACGAGAGGGCCCATGCCAACTAATGAAAAACTGTTTTTT. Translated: CSATRGPMPTNEKLFF.

For the CDR3, the DNA is TGTGCCAGCAGCGCCTCAGGGGGGAAAAGTTACACAGATACGCAGTATTTT. The encoded protein is CASSASGGKSYTDTQYF. The chain links TRBV9 to TRBJ2-3; D possibly corresponds to TRBD1 (7 bases). V was shortened by 3 bases and J by 2 bases, with 19 bases between the two germline ends. Germline V lookup: CDR1 SGDLS, CDR2 YYNGEE. The CDR3 consists of 17 residues.

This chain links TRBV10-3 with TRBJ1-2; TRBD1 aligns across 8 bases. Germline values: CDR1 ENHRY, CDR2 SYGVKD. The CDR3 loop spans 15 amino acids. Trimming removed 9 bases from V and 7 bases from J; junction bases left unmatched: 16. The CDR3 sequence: CAIPHQAGGVSGYTF. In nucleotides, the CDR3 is TGTGCCATTCCCCATCAAGCAGGGGGCGTGAGTGGCTACACCTTC.

This chain's CDR3 is CASSLYGGTGELFF. CDR3 bases: TGTGCCAGCAGTCTCTACGGGGGAACCGGGGAGCTGTTTTTT. This chain links TRBV27 with TRBJ2-2; D perhaps matches TRBD2 (6 bases). From germline, CDR1 is MNHEY and CDR2 SMNVEV (reference sequence). CDR3 length equals 14 residues. V lost 5 bases, J lost 5 bases, and 12 bases lay in between.

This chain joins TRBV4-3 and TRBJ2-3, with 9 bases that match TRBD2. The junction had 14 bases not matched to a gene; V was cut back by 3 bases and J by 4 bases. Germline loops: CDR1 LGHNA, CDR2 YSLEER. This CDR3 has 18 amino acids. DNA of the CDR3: TGCGCCAGCAGCCATGATACGAGGCGGGGGGGCTTTGCAGATACGCAGTATTTT. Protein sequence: CASSHDTRRGGFADTQYF.

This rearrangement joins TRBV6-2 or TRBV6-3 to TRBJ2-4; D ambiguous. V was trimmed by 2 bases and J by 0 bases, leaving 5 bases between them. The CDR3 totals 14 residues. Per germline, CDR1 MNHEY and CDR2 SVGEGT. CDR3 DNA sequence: TGTGCCAGCAGTTACACACTAGCCAAAAACATTCAGTACTTC. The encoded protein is CASSYTLAKNIQYF.

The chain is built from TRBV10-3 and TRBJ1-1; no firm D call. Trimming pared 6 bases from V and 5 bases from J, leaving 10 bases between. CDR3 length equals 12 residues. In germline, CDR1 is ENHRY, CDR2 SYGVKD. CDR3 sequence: CAIRMIGTEAFF. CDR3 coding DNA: TGTGCCATCAGGATGATCGGAACTGAAGCTTTCTTT.

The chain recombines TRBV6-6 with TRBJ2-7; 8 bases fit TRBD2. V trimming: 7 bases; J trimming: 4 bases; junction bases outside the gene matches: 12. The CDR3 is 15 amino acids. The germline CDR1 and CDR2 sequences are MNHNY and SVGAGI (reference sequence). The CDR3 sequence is CASTSVGGATYEQYF. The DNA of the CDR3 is TGTGCCAGCACCTCGGTCGGGGGGGCTACATACGAGCAGTACTTC.

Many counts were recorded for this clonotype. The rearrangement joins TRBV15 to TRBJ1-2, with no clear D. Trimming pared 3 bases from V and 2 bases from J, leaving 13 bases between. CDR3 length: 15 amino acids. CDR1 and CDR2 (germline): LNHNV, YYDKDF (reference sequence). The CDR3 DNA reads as TGTGCCACCAGCAGTCAAAGGGCCGGAAACTATGGCTACACCTTC. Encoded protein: CATSSQRAGNYGYTF. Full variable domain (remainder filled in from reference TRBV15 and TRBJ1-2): DAMVIQNPRYQVTQFGKPVTLSCSQTLNHNVMYWYQQKSSQAPKLLFHYYDKDFNNEADTPDNFQSRRPNTSFCFLDIRSPGLGDTAMYLCATSSQRAGNYGYTFGSGTRLTVV.

Here the CDR3 DNA reads TGTGCCAGCTCACCGAGGAGGACAGGGGGCATGAACACTGAAGCTTTCTTT. This sequence encodes CASSPRRTGGMNTEAFF. The V call is TRBV18, the J call TRBJ1-1, with 11 positions matching TRBD1. Per the germline V gene, CDR1 is KGHSH and CDR2 is LQKENI. There are 17 residues in the CDR3. Unmatched junction bases numbered 6, after V lost 3 bases and J lost 0 bases.

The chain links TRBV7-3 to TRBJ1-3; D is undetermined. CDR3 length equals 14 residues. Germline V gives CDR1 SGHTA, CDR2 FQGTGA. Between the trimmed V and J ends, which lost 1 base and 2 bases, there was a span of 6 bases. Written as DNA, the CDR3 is TGTGCCAGCAGCTTAATCGGGGCTGGAAACACCATATATTTT. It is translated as CASSLIGAGNTIYF.

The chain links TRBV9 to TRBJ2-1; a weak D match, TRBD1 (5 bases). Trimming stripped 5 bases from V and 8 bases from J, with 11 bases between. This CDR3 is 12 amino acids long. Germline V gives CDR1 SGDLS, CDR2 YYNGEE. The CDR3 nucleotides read TGTGCCAGCAGGGCGCAGGGTGATGAGCAGTTCTTC. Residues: CASRAQGDEQFF.

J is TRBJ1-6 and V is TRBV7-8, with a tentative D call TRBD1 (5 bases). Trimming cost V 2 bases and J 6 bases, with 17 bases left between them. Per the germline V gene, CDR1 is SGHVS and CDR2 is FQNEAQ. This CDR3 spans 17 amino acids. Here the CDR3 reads CASSLWVGGNINSPLHF. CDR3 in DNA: TGTGCCAGCAGCTTATGGGTGGGGGGGAATATTAATTCACCCCTCCACTTT.